This TCR beta chain comes out of a study of blood T cell repertoires in COVID-19. The ends lost 1 base at V and 0 bases at J; junction bases unmatched: 5. Per germline, CDR1 MNHNS and CDR2 SASEGT. CDR3 length: 16 residues. Original data processing: The authors estimated nucleated cell counts from reference gene primer amplification. This table comes from immunoSEQ multiplex PCR, and its TCRdb copy is limited to in-frame clones, with some not included. V, J and clone size are taken as reported in that table, and D and trimming were inferred from the DNA itself. The sample has about 200,000 clones, 87% seen once. This clone appeared a single time.

The V gene is TRBV6-1, the J gene TRBJ1-1, with 7 positions matching TRBD1. The sequenced sample consisted of peripheral blood. This sequence originates from a man between 60 and 75 years old with active or convalescent COVID-19. This CDR3 is CASSEELGQLNTEAFF. The DNA of the CDR3 is TGTGCCAGCAGTGAAGAATTGGGACAGTTGAACACTGAAGCTTTCTTT.